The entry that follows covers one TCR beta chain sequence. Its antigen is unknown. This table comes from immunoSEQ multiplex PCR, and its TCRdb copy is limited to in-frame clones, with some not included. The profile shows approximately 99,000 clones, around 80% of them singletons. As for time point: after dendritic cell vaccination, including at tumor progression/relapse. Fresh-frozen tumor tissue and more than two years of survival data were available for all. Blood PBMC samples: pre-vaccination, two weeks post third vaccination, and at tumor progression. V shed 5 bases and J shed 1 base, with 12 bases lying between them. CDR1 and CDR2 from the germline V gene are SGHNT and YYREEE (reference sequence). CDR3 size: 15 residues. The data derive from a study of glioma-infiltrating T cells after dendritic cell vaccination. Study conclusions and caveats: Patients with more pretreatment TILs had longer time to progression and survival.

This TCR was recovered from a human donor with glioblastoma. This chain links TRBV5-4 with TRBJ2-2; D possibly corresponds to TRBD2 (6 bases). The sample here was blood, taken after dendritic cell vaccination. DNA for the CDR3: TGTGCCAGCAGTGCAGAAGCGGGGAACACCGGGGAGCTGTTTTTT. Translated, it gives CASSAEAGNTGELFF. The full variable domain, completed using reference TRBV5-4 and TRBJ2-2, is ETGVTQSPTHLIKTRGQQVTLRCSSQSGHNTVSWYQQALGQGPQFIFQYYREEENGRGNFPPRFSGLQFPNYSSELNVNALELDDSALYLCASSAEAGNTGELFFGEGSRLTVL.